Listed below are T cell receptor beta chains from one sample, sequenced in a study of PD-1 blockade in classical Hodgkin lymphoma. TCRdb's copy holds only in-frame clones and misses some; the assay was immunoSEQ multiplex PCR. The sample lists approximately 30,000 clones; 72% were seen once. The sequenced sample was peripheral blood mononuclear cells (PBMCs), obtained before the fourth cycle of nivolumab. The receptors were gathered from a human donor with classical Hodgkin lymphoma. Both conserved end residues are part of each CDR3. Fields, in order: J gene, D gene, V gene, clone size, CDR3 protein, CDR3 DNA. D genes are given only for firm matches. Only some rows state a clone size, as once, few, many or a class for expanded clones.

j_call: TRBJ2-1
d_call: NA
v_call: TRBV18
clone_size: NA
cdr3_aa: CASSLMTGQGRYNEQFF
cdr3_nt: TGTGCCAGCTCACTTATGACGGGCCAGGGCCGCTACAATGAGCAGTTCTTC

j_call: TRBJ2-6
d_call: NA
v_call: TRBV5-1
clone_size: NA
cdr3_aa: CASSSLRGSSGANVLTF
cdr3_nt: TGCGCCAGCAGCTCACTTCGGGGAAGCTCTGGGGCCAACGTCCTGACTTTC

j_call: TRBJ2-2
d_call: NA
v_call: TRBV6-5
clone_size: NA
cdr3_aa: CASSYAGANTGELFF
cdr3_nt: TGTGCCAGCAGTTATGCAGGGGCGAACACCGGGGAGCTGTTTTTT

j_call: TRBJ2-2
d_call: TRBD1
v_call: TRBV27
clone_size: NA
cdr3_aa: CASSRAIQGVKFRELFF
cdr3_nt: TGTGCCAGCAGCCGTGCCATTCAGGGGGTGAAATTCCGGGAGCTGTTTTTT

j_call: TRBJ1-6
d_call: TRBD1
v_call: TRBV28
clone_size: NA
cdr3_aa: CASSLRGQGSSYNSPLHF
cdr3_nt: TGTGCCAGCAGTTTAAGGGGACAGGGTAGCTCCTATAATTCACCCCTCCACTTT

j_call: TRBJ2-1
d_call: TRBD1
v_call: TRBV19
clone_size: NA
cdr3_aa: CASSDRGRDEQFF
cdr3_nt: TGTGCCAGTTCGGACAGGGGTCGCGATGAGCAGTTCTTC

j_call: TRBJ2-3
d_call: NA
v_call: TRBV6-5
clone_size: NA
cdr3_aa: CASSYGSSTDTQYF
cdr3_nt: TGTGCCAGCAGTTACGGCAGTAGCACAGATACGCAGTATTTT

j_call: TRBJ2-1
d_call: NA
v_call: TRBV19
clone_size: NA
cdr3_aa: CASRERVGWQFF
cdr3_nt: TGTGCCAGTAGAGAGAGAGTAGGGTGGCAGTTCTTC

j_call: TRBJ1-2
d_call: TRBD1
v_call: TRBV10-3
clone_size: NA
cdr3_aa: CAVGQGGSYGYTF
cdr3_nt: TGTGCCGTCGGACAGGGTGGGTCCTATGGCTACACCTTC

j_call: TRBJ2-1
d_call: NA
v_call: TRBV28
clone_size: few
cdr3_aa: CASSFSGNEQFF
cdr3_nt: TGTGCCAGCAGTTTCTCTGGCAATGAGCAGTTCTTC

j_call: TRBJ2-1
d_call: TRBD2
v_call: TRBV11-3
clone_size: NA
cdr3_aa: CASSSSGYNEQFF
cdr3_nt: TGTGCCAGCAGCTCTAGCGGCTACAATGAGCAGTTCTTC

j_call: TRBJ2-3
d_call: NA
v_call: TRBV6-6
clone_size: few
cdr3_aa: CASSYSDLTDTQYF
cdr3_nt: TGTGCCAGCAGTTACTCGGACCTCACAGATACGCAGTATTTT

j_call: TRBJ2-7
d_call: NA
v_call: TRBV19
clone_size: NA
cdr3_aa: CATTSRDYEQYF
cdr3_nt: TGTGCCACCACGTCCAGGGACTACGAGCAGTACTTC

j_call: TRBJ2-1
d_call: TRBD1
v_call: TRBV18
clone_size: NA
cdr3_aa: CASSLTGTGPRDEQFF
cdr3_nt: TGTGCCAGCTCACTAACCGGGACAGGGCCCAGGGATGAGCAGTTCTTC

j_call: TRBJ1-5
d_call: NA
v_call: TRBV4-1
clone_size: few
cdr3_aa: CASSQDEGYSNQPQHF
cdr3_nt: TGCGCCAGCAGCCAAGATGAGGGATATAGCAATCAGCCCCAGCATTTT

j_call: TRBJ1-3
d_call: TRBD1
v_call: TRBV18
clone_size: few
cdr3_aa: CASSPGDRGIGNTIYF
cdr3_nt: TGTGCCAGCTCACCAGGGGACAGGGGGATCGGAAACACCATATATTTT

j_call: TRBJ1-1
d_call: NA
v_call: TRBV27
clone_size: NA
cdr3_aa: CASSLSRQVWNTEAFF
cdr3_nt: TGTGCCAGCAGTTTATCACGACAGGTCTGGAACACTGAAGCTTTCTTT

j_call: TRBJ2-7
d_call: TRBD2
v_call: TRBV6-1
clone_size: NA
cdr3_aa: CASTPLMPGGYEQYF
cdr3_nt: TGTGCCAGCACCCCTCTGATGCCGGGAGGATACGAGCAGTACTTC

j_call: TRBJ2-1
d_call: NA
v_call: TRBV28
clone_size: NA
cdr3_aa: CASSLEGWDSSAEQFF
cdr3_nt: TGTGCCAGCAGTTTAGAAGGATGGGATTCATCGGCCGAGCAGTTCTTC

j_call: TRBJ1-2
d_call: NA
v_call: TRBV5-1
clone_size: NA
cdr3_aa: CASSSHSGGYTF
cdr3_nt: TGCGCCAGCAGCTCCCACAGCGGCGGCTACACCTTC

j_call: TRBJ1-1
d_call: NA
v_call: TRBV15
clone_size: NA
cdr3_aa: CATSRDREGTEAFF
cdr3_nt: TGTGCCACCAGCAGAGATAGGGAGGGCACTGAAGCTTTCTTT

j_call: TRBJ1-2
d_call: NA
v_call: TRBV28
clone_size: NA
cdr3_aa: CASSNQGFYGYTF
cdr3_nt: TGTGCCAGCAGTAATCAGGGATTCTATGGCTACACCTTC

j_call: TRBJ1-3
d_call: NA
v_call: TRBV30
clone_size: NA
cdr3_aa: CAWSWGGNTIYF
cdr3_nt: TGTGCCTGGAGCTGGGGGGGAAACACCATATATTTT

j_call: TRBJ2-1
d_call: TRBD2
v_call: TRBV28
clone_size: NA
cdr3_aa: CASRPPGLANEQFF
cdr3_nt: TGTGCCAGCAGACCACCGGGACTAGCGAATGAGCAGTTCTTC

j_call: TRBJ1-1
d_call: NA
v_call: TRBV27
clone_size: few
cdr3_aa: CASSSPGEGWSEAFF
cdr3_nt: TGTGCCAGCAGTTCCCCAGGGGAGGGGTGGAGTGAAGCTTTCTTT

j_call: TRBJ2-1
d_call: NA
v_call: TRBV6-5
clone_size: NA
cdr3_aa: CASSYLETNEQFF
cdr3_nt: TGTGCCAGCAGTTACTTAGAGACAAATGAGCAGTTCTTC

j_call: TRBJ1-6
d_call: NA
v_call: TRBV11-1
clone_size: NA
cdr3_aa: CASSLGANSPLHF
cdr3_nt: TGTGCCAGCAGCCTGGGGGCGAATTCACCCCTCCACTTT

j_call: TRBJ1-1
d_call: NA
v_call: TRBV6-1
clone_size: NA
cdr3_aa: CASTQGRSNTEAFF
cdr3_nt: TGTGCCAGCACCCAGGGACGGTCGAACACTGAAGCTTTCTTT

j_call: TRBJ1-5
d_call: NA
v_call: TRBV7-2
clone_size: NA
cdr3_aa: CASSPRLGQPQHF
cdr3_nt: TGTGCCAGCAGCCCCCGGCTGGGGCAGCCCCAGCATTTT

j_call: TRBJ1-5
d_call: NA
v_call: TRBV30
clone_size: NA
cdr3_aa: CAWSAGTQQPQHF
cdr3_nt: TGTGCCTGGAGCGCCGGGACCCAACAGCCCCAGCATTTT

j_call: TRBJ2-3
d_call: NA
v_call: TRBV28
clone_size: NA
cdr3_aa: CASSAPLGILGADTQYF
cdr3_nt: TGTGCCAGCAGTGCCCCCCTCGGGATCTTAGGGGCAGATACGCAGTATTTT

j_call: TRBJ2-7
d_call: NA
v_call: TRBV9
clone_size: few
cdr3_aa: CASSDGLSYEQYF
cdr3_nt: TGTGCCAGCAGCGACGGCCTCTCCTACGAGCAGTACTTC

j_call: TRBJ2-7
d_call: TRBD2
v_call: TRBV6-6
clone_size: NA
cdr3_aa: CASTGGGGPYEQYF
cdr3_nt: TGTGCCAGCACGGGAGGGGGTGGCCCCTACGAGCAGTACTTC

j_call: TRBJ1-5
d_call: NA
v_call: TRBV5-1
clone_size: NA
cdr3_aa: CASSLGGGEPQHF
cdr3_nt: TGCGCCAGCAGCTTGGGGGGAGGGGAGCCCCAGCATTTT